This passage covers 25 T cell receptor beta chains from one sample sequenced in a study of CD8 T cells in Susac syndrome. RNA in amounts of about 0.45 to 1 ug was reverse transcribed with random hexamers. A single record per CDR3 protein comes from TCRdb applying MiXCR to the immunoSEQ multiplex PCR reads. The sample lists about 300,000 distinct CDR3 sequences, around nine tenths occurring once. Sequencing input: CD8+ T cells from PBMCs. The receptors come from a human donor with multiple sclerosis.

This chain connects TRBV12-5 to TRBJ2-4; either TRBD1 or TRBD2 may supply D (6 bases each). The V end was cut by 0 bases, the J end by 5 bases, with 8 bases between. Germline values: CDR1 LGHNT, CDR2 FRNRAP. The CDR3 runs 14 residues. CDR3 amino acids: CASGLVRGENIQYF. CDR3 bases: TGTGCTAGTGGTTTGGTTAGGGGGGAAAACATTCAGTACTTC.

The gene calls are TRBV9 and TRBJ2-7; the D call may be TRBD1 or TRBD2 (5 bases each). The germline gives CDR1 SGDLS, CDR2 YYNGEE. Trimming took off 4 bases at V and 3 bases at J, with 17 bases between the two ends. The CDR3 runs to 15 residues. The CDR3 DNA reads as TGTGCCAGCAGCCGCAGTGGGGACGGAGTCTACGAGCAGTACTTC. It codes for CASSRSGDGVYEQYF. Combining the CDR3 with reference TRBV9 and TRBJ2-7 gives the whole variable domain DSGVTQTPKHLITATGQRVTLRCSPRSGDLSVYWYQQSLDQGLQFLIQYYNGEERAKGNILERFSAQQFPDLHSELNLSSLELGDSALYFCASSRSGDGVYEQYFGPGTRLTVT.

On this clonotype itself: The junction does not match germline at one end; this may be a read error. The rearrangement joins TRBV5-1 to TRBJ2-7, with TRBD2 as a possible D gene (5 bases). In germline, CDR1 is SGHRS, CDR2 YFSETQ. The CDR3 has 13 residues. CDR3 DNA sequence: TGCGCCAGCGGCTTAAGCGGTCCCTACGAGCAGTACTTC. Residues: CASGLSGPYEQYF.

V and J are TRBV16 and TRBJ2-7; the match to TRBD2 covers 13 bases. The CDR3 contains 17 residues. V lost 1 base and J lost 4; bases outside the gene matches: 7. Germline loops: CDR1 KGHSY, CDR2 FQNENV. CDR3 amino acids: CASSQYTSGRARYEQYF. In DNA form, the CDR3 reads TGTGCCAGCAGCCAATATACTAGCGGGAGGGCCCGGTACGAGCAGTACTTC.

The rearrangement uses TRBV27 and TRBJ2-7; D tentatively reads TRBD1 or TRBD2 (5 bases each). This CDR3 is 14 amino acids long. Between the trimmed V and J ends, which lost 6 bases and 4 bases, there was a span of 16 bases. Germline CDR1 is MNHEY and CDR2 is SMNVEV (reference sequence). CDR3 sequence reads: CASSPAQWGYEQYF. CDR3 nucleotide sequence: TGTGCCAGCAGCCCAGCACAATGGGGGTACGAGCAGTACTTC.

The CDR3 reads CSVLGVNTEAFF. The CDR3 DNA reads as TGCAGCGTTTTGGGGGTGAACACTGAAGCTTTCTTT. V is TRBV29-1 and J is TRBJ1-1; a weak D match, TRBD1 (5 bases). Trimming took off 5 bases at V and 0 bases at J, with 7 bases between the two ends. Germline CDR1 reads SQVTM; CDR2 reads ANQGSEA. This CDR3 comprises 12 residues.

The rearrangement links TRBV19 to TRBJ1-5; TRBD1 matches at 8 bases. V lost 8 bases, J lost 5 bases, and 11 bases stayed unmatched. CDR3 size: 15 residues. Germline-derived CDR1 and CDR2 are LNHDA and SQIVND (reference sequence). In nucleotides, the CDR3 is TGTGCCAGTGGTTCTTTCCAGGGGGCGGATCAGCCCCAGCATTTT. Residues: CASGSFQGADQPQHF.

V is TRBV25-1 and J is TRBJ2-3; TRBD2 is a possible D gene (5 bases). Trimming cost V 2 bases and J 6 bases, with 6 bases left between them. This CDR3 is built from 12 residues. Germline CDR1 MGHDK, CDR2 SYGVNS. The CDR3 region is CASSERGDTQYF. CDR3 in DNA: TGTGCCAGCAGTGAAAGAGGGGATACGCAGTATTTT.

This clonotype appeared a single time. CDR3 nucleotides: TGTGCCAGCAGCGTTGGGTGGCAGAGGGTAGAGACCCAGTACTTC. The encoded protein is CASSVGWQRVETQYF. The V call is TRBV9, the J call TRBJ2-5; possible D gene TRBD2, 5 bases. The germline V gene has CDR1 SGDLS and CDR2 YYNGEE. V lost 2 bases, J lost 4 bases, and 15 bases lay in between. The CDR3 spans 15 residues.

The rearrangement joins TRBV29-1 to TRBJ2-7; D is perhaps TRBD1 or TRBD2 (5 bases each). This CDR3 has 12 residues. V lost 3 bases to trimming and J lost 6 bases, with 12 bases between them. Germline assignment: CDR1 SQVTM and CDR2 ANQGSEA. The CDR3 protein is CSVDDEGLEQYF. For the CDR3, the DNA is TGCAGCGTTGATGACGAGGGGCTCGAGCAGTACTTC.

The CDR3 bases are TGCAGCGTGGAAACGTCCGAGCAGTACTTC. This sequence encodes CSVETSEQYF. The chain recombines TRBV29-1 with TRBJ2-1; D ambiguous. The assigned J gene may be wrong: the sequence end matches TRBJ2-7 better. Per germline, CDR1 SQVTM and CDR2 ANQGSEA. This CDR3 has 10 amino acids.

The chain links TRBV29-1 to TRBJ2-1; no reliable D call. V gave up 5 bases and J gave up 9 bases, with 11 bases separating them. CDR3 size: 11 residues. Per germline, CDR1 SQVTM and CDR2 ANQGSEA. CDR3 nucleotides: TGCAGCGTTAGGCAGGAGTTTGAGCAGTTCTTC. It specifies CSVRQEFEQFF.

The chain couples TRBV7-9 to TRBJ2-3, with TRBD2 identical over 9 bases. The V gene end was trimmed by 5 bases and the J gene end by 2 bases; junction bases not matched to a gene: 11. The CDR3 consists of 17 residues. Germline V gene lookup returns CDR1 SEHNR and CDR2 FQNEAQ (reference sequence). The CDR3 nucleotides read TGTGCCAGCAGCATTATCGTCCCGGGACTAGCCACAGATACGCAGTATTTT. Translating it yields CASSIIVPGLATDTQYF.

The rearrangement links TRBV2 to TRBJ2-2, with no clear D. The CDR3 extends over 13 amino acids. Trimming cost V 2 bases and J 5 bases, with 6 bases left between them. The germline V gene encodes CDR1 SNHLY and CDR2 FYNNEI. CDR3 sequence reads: CASSEYGTGELFF. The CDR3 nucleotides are TGTGCCAGCAGTGAATACGGGACCGGGGAGCTGTTTTTT.

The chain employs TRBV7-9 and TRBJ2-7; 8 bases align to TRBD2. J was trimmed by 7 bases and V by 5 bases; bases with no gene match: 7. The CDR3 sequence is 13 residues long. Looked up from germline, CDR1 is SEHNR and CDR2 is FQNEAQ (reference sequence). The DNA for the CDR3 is TGTGCCAGCAGCCCGAGCGGGAGTGTTGAGCAGTACTTC. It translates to CASSPSGSVEQYF.

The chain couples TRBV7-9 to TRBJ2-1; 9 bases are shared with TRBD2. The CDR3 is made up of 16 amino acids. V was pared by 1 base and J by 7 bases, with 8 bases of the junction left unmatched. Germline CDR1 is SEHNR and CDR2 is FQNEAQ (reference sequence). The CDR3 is CASSLVSAGGPNEQFF. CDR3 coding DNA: TGTGCCAGCAGCTTAGTTTCTGCGGGAGGGCCTAATGAGCAGTTCTTC. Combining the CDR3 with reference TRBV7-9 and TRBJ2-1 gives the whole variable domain DTGVSQNPRHKITKRGQNVTFRCDPISEHNRLYWYRQTLGQGPEFLTYFQNEAQLEKSRLLSDRFSAERPKGSFSTLEIQRTEQGDSAMYLCASSLVSAGGPNEQFFGPGTRLTVL.

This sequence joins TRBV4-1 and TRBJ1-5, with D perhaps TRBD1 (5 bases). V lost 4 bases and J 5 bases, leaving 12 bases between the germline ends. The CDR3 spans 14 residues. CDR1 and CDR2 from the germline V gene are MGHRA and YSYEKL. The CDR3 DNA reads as TGCGCCAGCAGCCCGGGACGGGCCGATCAGCCCCAGCATTTT. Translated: CASSPGRADQPQHF.

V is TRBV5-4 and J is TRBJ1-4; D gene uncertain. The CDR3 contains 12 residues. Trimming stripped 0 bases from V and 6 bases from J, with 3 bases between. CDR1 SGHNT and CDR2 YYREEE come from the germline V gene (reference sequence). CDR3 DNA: TGTGCCAGCAGCTTGGGTGATGAAAAACTGTTTTTT. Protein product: CASSLGDEKLFF.

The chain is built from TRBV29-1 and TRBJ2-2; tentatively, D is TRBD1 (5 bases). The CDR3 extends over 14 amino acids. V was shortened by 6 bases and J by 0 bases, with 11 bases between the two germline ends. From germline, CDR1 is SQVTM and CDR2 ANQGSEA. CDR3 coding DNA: TGCAGCGTCCAGACAGACCCGAACACCGGGGAGCTGTTTTTT. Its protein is CSVQTDPNTGELFF.

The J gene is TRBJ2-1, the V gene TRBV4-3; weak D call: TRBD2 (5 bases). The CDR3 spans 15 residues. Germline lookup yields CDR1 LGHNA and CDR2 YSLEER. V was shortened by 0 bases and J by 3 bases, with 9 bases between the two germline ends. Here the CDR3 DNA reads TGCGCCAGCAGCCAAGATCCGGGATACTACAATGAGCAGTTCTTC. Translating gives CASSQDPGYYNEQFF.

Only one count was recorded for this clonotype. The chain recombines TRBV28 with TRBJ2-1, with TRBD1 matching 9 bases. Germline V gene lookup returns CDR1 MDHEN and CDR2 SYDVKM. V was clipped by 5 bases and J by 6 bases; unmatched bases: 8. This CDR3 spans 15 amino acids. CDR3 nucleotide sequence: TGTGCCAGCAGTCCCCTCCGGACAGGGGCCAATGAGCAGTTCTTC. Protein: CASSPLRTGANEQFF.

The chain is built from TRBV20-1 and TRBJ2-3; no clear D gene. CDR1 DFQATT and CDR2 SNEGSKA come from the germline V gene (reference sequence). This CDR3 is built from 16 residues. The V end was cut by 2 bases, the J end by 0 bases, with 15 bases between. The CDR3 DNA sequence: TGCAGTGCTAGATCGCCGTCCCAACCCAGCACAGATACGCAGTATTTT. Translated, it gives CSARSPSQPSTDTQYF.

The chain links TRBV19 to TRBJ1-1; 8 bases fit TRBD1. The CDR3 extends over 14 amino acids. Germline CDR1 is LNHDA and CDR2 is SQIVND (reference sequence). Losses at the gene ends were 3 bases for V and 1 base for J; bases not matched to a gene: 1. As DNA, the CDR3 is TGTGCCAGTAGTATTACAGGGGGGAACACTGAAGCTTTCTTT. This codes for CASSITGGNTEAFF.

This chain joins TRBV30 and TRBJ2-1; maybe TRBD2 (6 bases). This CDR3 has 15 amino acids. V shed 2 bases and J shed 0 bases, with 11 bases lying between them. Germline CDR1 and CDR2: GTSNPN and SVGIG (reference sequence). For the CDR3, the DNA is TGTGCCTGGAGTTGGGGACTGGGCTCCTACAATGAGCAGTTCTTC. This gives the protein CAWSWGLGSYNEQFF.

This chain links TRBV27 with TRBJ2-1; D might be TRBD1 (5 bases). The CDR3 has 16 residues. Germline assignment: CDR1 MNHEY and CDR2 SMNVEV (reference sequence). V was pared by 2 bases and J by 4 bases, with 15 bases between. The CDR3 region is CASSLAGWVGYNEQFF. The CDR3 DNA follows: TGTGCCAGCAGTTTAGCAGGGTGGGTCGGGTACAATGAGCAGTTCTTC.